A single TCR beta chain is shown here with its context. The data belong to a study of spatial heterogeneity in lung cancer. Trimming removed 5 bases from V and 6 bases from J, with 11 bases in between. There are 11 residues in the CDR3. The germline gives CDR1 SQVTM, CDR2 ANQGSEA. Time point indicated: blood at routine non-recurrence follow-up after resection. The study sequenced unsorted whole RNA from tumor, nontumor lung or frozen PBMC. TCRdb re-derived calls from the 5' RACE reads in MiXCR, one entry per CDR3 protein. The sample carries around 120,000 distinct CDR3 sequences, approximately 12% recorded once.

The specimen comprised PBMCs, sampled at follow-up. This chain uses TRBV29-1 with TRBJ2-7, with D maybe TRBD1 (5 bases). The receptor was isolated from a male donor with early-stage non-small cell lung cancer. CDR3 in amino acids: CSVTRDREQYF. In DNA, the CDR3 is TGCAGCGTTACCAGGGATCGCGAGCAGTACTTC.